These 29 T cell receptor beta chains were all obtained from the same sample, sequenced in a study of long-term antiretroviral therapy in people with HIV (dated by TCRdb to about 2022). The immunoSEQ hsTCRB v3.0 assay was used at survey level resolution for TRB variable region sequencing. The table comes from immuneACCESS by way of TCRdb, which keeps in-frame sequences with V and J called. Part of the clones is missing from these tables; in studies checked, under half for an unresolved V gene and the rest for unknown reasons. The table for this sample lists some 18,000 clones; about nine tenths of them were counted only once. The ten biggest clones cover 4.1% of the sample. Sequencing used unsorted PBMCs, obtained 2.1 years after starting antiretroviral therapy. The source is a man aged 18 to 30 with HIV.

This chain joins TRBV7-9 and TRBJ2-7, with D possibly matching TRBD2 (6 bases). Germline CDR1 reads SEHNR; CDR2 reads FQNEAQ (reference sequence). The CDR3 is 15 amino acids. Trimming stripped 3 bases from V and 1 base from J, with 13 bases between. CDR3 in DNA: TGTGCCAGCAGCTTCCTGTCGGGGGTTTCCTACGAGCAGTACTTC. Protein: CASSFLSGVSYEQYF.

This clone was recorded only once. The chain is built from TRBV6-4 and TRBJ1-3; D not certain. Germline V gene lookup returns CDR1 MRHNA and CDR2 SNTAGT. The CDR3 consists of 14 residues. V dropped 4 bases and J dropped 1 base, with 8 bases sitting between them. CDR3: CASSGTPSGNTIYF. The DNA of the CDR3 is TGTGCCAGCAGTGGAACCCCGTCTGGAAACACCATATATTTT.

The rearrangement uses TRBV6-1 and TRBJ1-2, with a tentative D call TRBD1 (5 bases). CDR1 and CDR2 (germline): MNHNS, SASEGT. V was pared by 2 bases and J by 8 bases, with 15 bases between. The CDR3 has 14 amino acids. This chain's CDR3 is CASSEIGTPKGYTF. The CDR3 DNA is TGTGCCAGCAGTGAAATCGGGACTCCGAAGGGCTACACCTTC.

The gene calls are TRBV7-2 and TRBJ2-7; TRBD1 or TRBD2 may be the D gene (5 bases each). The CDR3 loop spans 16 amino acids. V lost 5 bases to trimming and J lost 7 bases, with 24 bases between them. Looked up from germline, CDR1 is SGHTA and CDR2 is FQGNSA. The DNA for the CDR3 is TGTGCCAGCAGCCTAATCACAGGAGTCGGGACGCGAGAGCAGTACTTC. This encodes CASSLITGVGTREQYF.

In regard to this clone: An end of the junction differs from the germline gene, which may be a read error. This chain connects TRBV11-2 to TRBJ2-3, with 12 bases aligning to TRBD1. CDR1 is SGHAT and CDR2 is FQNNGV in the germline V gene. This CDR3 comprises 15 residues. Here the CDR3 DNA reads TGTGCCAGCAGCTTCGGGACAGGGGGCACCGATACGCAGTATTTT. This translates into CASSFGTGGTDTQYF.

The V and J genes are TRBV7-9 and TRBJ2-7; tentative D call: TRBD2 (6 bases). The V gene's germline CDR1 is SEHNR and CDR2 FQNEAQ (reference sequence). With 3 bases removed from V and 6 bases from J, the gap between germline ends came to 9 bases. The CDR3 spans 12 residues. This CDR3 reads CASSFGGGEQYF. The CDR3 DNA sequence: TGTGCCAGCAGCTTTGGGGGAGGCGAGCAGTACTTC.

The CDR3 region is CASIPSAGWGIQPQHF. CDR3 in DNA: TGTGCCAGCATACCCTCCGCAGGTTGGGGAATTCAGCCCCAGCATTTT. The chain recombines TRBV28 with TRBJ1-5; D unresolved. Trimming cost V 7 bases and J 6 bases, with 22 bases left between them. The CDR3 runs to 16 residues. From germline, CDR1 is MDHEN and CDR2 SYDVKM.

The rearrangement joins TRBV29-1 to TRBJ2-3; 8 bases map to TRBD1. The CDR3 loop spans 15 amino acids. The germline V gene encodes CDR1 SQVTM and CDR2 ANQGSEA. The CDR3: CITTGTGPSTDTQYF. CDR3 in DNA: TGCATTACTACGGGGACAGGCCCTAGCACAGATACGCAGTATTTT.

The V call is TRBV6-5, the J call TRBJ2-7, with D perhaps matching TRBD2 (6 bases). CDR3 length equals 15 residues. The V gene's germline CDR1 is MNHEY and CDR2 SVGAGI. V was shortened by 2 bases and J by 1 base, with 12 bases between the two germline ends. For the CDR3, the DNA is TGTGCCAGCAGTTACGAGGCTGGGGGGTCCTACGAGCAGTACTTC. Its protein product is CASSYEAGGSYEQYF.

The rearrangement joins TRBV9 to TRBJ1-2, with a possible D match to TRBD1 (5 bases). Germline CDR1 is SGDLS and CDR2 is YYNGEE. The CDR3 consists of 14 residues. V was cut by 2 bases and J by 8 bases, with 16 bases left in between. The CDR3 DNA is TGTGCCAGCAGCGTGGGGCAGACGGGGAAGGGCTACACCTTC. Residues: CASSVGQTGKGYTF.

The genes are TRBV27 and TRBJ1-2, with D possibly being TRBD1 (5 bases). V was trimmed by 6 bases and J by 5 bases, leaving 13 bases between them. The CDR3 runs to 13 residues. Germline CDR1 and CDR2: MNHEY and SMNVEV (reference sequence). CDR3 loop: CASSTGTLYGYTF. CDR3 coding DNA: TGTGCCAGCAGCACCGGGACCCTTTATGGCTACACCTTC.

This chain links TRBV27 with TRBJ2-2, with D unclear. CDR1 MNHEY and CDR2 SMNVEV come from the germline V gene (reference sequence). V was shortened by 3 bases and J by 2 bases, with 1 base between the two germline ends. The CDR3 has 12 amino acids. CDR3 region: CASSFNTGELFF. The CDR3 DNA sequence: TGTGCCAGCAGTTTCAACACCGGGGAGCTGTTTTTT.

This clone was recorded only once. The chain uses TRBV2 and TRBJ2-3; TRBD1 aligns across 8 bases. V lost 3 bases and J lost 4; bases outside the gene matches: 6. The CDR3 has 15 residues. Germline CDR1 is SNHLY and CDR2 is FYNNEI. The CDR3 DNA follows: TGTGCCAGCAGTGATGACAGGGGTCAGCCAGATACGCAGTATTTT. Amino acid sequence: CASSDDRGQPDTQYF.

This chain connects TRBV5-1 to TRBJ2-1; a possible D gene is TRBD2 (5 bases). CDR1 is SGHRS and CDR2 is YFSETQ in the germline V gene. The CDR3 is made up of 14 amino acids. Trimming took 5 bases from V and 10 from J, leaving 19 bases between them. The CDR3 reads CASSPRLMTMEQFF. The CDR3 bases are TGCGCCAGCAGTCCGAGACTAATGACAATGGAGCAGTTCTTC. Full variable domain (remainder filled in from reference TRBV5-1 and TRBJ2-1): KAGVTQTPRYLIKTRGQQVTLSCSPISGHRSVSWYQQTPGQGLQFLFEYFSETQRNKGNFPGRFSGRQFSNSRSEMNVSTLELGDSALYLCASSPRLMTMEQFFGPGTRLTVL.

The chain recombines TRBV19 with TRBJ2-7, with TRBD2 matching over 10 bases. The CDR3 covers 15 residues. Germline assignment: CDR1 LNHDA and CDR2 SQIVND (reference sequence). V lost 1 base to trimming and J lost 7 bases; unmatched junction nucleotides: 7. CDR3 sequence: CASSIGTSGPGEQYF. The CDR3 DNA sequence: TGTGCCAGTAGTATAGGGACTAGCGGCCCGGGGGAGCAGTACTTC.

The rearrangement links TRBV9 to TRBJ2-2; the match to TRBD2 covers 16 bases. The V gene's germline CDR1 is SGDLS and CDR2 YYNGEE. The CDR3 covers 20 residues. Trimming took 0 bases from V and 0 from J; bases not matched to a gene: 5. Here the CDR3 reads CASSVAAGLAGGANTGELFF. The CDR3 DNA follows: TGTGCCAGCAGCGTAGCCGCGGGACTAGCGGGAGGGGCGAACACCGGGGAGCTGTTTTTT.

In this sample, this clone turned up a few times. The CDR3 here is CASSFKGLEQYF. The CDR3 coding sequence is TGTGCCAGCAGTTTTAAGGGGCTCGAGCAGTACTTC. This chain connects TRBV27 to TRBJ2-7; the D gene is possibly TRBD1 (5 bases). V lost 3 bases and J 6 bases, leaving 9 bases between the germline ends. The CDR3 consists of 12 residues. The germline gives CDR1 MNHEY, CDR2 SMNVEV (reference sequence).

The chain is built from TRBV10-3 and TRBJ1-6; the match to TRBD1 covers 7 bases. This CDR3 is built from 16 residues. V was clipped by 2 bases and J by 7 bases; unmatched bases: 8. CDR1 and CDR2 (germline): ENHRY, SYGVKD. The CDR3 loop reads CAISELDRGGNSPLHF. In DNA, the CDR3 is TGTGCCATCAGTGAGCTTGACAGAGGGGGCAATTCACCCCTCCACTTT.

V is TRBV7-2 and J is TRBJ2-2, with 7 bases lining up with TRBD2. Trimming cost V 5 bases and J 0 bases; bases outside gene matches: 6. In germline, CDR1 is SGHTA, CDR2 FQGNSA. The CDR3 sequence is 16 residues long. CDR3 in amino acids: CASSQNGGTNTGELFF. The CDR3 DNA sequence: TGTGCCAGCAGCCAAAACGGGGGGACGAACACCGGGGAGCTGTTTTTT.

The V gene is TRBV7-6, the J gene TRBJ2-1, with 9 bases aligning to TRBD2. V lost 5 bases to trimming and J lost 8 bases; unmatched junction nucleotides: 10. This CDR3 region has 15 residues. Germline CDR1 SGHVS, CDR2 FNYEAQ. DNA for the CDR3: TGTGCCAGCAGCCGGGCGGGAGGGCCAAGGGATGAGCAGTTCTTC. It yields the protein CASSRAGGPRDEQFF.

The chain recombines TRBV5-1 with TRBJ1-6, with D maybe TRBD1 (6 bases). Germline CDR1 reads SGHRS; CDR2 reads YFSETQ. Trimming left V 0 bases short and J 13 bases short, with 20 bases between. The CDR3 spans 16 residues. This CDR3 reads CASSLESGGISRPLHF. As DNA, the CDR3 is TGCGCCAGCAGCTTGGAATCTGGGGGCATCAGTCGGCCCCTCCACTTT.

This clone was seen a few times. The rearrangement links TRBV7-9 to TRBJ1-5, with D possibly TRBD1 on 6 matching bases. V was trimmed by 7 bases and J by 6 bases, leaving 19 bases between them. This CDR3 has 15 residues. Per the germline V gene, CDR1 is SEHNR and CDR2 is FQNEAQ (reference sequence). The CDR3 bases are TGTGCCAGCACCCTAGGGGCAGGGGATCCTCAGCCCCAGCATTTT. Protein sequence: CASTLGAGDPQPQHF.

This clone has a single count. The V and J genes are TRBV6-5 and TRBJ1-1; D is unclear. CDR1 is MNHEY and CDR2 is SVGAGI in the germline V gene. The V and J ends lost 6 bases and 7 bases respectively, with 21 bases between them. The CDR3 is made up of 15 amino acids. CDR3: CASSILREPQSEAFF. Written as DNA, the CDR3 is TGTGCCAGCAGCATACTCCGGGAACCCCAAAGTGAAGCTTTCTTT.

In this sample, this clone turned up once. J is TRBJ1-6 and V is TRBV5-5, with TRBD1 matching over 8 bases. This CDR3 comprises 15 residues. Germline values: CDR1 SGHKS, CDR2 YYEKEE (reference sequence). J lost 5 bases, V lost 4 bases, and 5 bases had no gene match. CDR3 in amino acids: CASSGTGQDNSPLHF. The CDR3 nucleotides are TGTGCCAGCAGCGGAACGGGACAGGATAATTCACCCCTCCACTTT.

The rearrangement joins TRBV7-8 to TRBJ1-3, with TRBD1 as a possible D gene (6 bases). The CDR3 has 15 residues. Germline assignment: CDR1 SGHVS and CDR2 FQNEAQ. With 1 base removed from V and 0 bases from J, the gap between germline ends came to 7 bases. The CDR3: CASSLVGGSGNTIYF. The DNA for the CDR3 is TGTGCCAGCAGCTTAGTAGGGGGCTCTGGAAACACCATATATTTT.

The chain carries TRBV7-2 and TRBJ1-3; D remains ambiguous. Between the trimmed V and J ends, which lost 1 base and 5 bases, there was a span of 21 bases. This CDR3 has 18 residues. Germline lookup yields CDR1 SGHTA and CDR2 FQGNSA. The DNA of the CDR3 is TGTGCCAGCAGCTTAGTTCCCTCGGATGGTGGAGTGAGAAACACCATATATTTT. Its translation is CASSLVPSDGGVRNTIYF.

The chain links TRBV7-9 to TRBJ2-3, with D uncertain. V lost 5 bases, J lost 1 base, and 4 bases lay in between. The CDR3 is made up of 12 amino acids. CDR1 SEHNR and CDR2 FQNEAQ come from the germline V gene (reference sequence). The CDR3 DNA sequence: TGTGCCAGCAGCCAGGGCACAGATACGCAGTATTTT. It is translated as CASSQGTDTQYF.

The chain has TRBV29-1 and TRBJ1-1, with D tentatively TRBD1 (5 bases). With 5 bases removed from V and 5 bases from J, the gap between germline ends came to 9 bases. Germline V gene data show CDR1 as SQVTM and CDR2 as ANQGSEA. The CDR3 has 11 residues. The CDR3 DNA reads as TGCAGCGTTCTGGGGGGGACTGAAGCTTTCTTT. As protein: CSVLGGTEAFF.

On this clone: Other nucleotide sequences from this sample produce the same CDR3. This rearrangement joins TRBV7-6 to TRBJ2-5; D uncertain. This CDR3 spans 13 amino acids. V shed 1 base and J shed 3 bases, with 6 bases lying between them. From germline, CDR1 is SGHVS and CDR2 FNYEAQ. In DNA, the CDR3 is TGTGCCAGCAGCTTAGGAGTTGAAGAGACCCAGTACTTC. Residues: CASSLGVEETQYF.